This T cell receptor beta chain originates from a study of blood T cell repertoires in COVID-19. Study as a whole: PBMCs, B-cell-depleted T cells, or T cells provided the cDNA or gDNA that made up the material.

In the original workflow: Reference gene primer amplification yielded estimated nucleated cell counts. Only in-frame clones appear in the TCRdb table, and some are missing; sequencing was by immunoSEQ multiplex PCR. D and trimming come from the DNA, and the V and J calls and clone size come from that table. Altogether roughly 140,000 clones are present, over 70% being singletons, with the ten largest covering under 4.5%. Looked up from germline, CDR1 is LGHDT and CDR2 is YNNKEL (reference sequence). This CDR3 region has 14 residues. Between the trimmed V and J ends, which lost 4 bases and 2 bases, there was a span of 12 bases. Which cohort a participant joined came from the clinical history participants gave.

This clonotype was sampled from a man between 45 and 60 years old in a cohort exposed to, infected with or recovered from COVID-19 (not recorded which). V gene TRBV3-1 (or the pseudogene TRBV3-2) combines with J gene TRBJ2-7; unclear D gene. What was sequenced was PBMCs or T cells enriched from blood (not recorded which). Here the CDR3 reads CASSRGSSPYEQYF. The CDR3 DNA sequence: TGTGCCAGCAGCCGCGGAAGTAGCCCCTACGAGCAGTACTTC.